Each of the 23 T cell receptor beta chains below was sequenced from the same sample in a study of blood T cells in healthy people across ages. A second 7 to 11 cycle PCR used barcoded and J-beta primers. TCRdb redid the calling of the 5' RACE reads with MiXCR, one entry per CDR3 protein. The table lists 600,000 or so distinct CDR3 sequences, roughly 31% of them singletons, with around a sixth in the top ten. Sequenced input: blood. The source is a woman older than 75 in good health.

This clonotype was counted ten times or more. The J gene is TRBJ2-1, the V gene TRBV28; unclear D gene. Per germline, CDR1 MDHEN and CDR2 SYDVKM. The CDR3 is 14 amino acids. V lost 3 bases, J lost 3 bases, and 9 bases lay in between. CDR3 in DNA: TGTGCCAGCAGTTTCGGGCAGAACTACAATGAGCAGTTCTTC. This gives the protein CASSFGQNYNEQFF.

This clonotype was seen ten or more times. CDR3 in DNA: TGCGCCAGCAGCTTCTTAACTACTAGCGGTGGGAGCACAGATACGCAGTATTTT. This sequence encodes CASSFLTTSGGSTDTQYF. J is TRBJ2-3 and V is TRBV5-1; 8 positions match TRBD2. CDR1 is SGHRS, CDR2 YFSETQ, per germline. The J segment lost 0 bases and the V segment lost 2 bases, leaving 11 bases of the junction unmatched. CDR3 size: 18 residues. The entire variable domain, with the rest obtained from reference TRBV5-1 and TRBJ2-3, is as follows: KAGVTQTPRYLIKTRGQQVTLSCSPISGHRSVSWYQQTPGQGLQFLFEYFSETQRNKGNFPGRFSGRQFSNSRSEMNVSTLELGDSALYLCASSFLTTSGGSTDTQYFGPGTRLTVL.

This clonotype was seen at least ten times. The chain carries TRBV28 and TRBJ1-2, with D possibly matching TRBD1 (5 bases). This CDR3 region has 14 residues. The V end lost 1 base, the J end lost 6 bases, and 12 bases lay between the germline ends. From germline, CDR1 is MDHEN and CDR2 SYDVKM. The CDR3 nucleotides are TGTGCCAGCAGTTTATTTGCGGGACTCGATGGCTACACCTTC. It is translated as CASSLFAGLDGYTF.

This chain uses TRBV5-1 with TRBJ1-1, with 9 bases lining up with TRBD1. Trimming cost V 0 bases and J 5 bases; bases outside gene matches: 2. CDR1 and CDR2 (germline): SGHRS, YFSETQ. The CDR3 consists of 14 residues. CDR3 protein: CASSLGDRATEAFF. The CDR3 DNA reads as TGCGCCAGCAGCTTGGGGGACAGGGCGACTGAAGCTTTCTTT.

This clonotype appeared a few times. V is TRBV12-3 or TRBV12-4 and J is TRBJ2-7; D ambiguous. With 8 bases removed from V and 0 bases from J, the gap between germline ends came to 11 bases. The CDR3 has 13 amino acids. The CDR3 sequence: CASGHSSSYEQYF. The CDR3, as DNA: TGTGCCAGCGGTCACTCCAGCTCCTACGAGCAGTACTTC.

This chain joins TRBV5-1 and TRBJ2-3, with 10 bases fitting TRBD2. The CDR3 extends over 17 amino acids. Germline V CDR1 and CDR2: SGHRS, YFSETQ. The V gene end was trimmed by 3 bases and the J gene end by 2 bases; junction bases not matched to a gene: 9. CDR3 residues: CASSSNPAGGPTDTQYF. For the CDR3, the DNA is TGCGCCAGCAGCTCGAACCCAGCGGGGGGGCCCACAGATACGCAGTATTTT.

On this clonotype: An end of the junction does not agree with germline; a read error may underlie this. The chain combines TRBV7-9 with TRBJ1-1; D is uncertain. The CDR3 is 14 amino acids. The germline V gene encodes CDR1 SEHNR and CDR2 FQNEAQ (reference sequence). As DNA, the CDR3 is TGTGCCGGCAGCAGTACCTCGGAGAACACTGAAGCTTTCTTT. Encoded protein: CAGSSTSENTEAFF.

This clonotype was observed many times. CDR3 protein: CASSSPKGGNYGYTF. As DNA, the CDR3 is TGCGCCAGCAGCTCCCCCAAAGGGGGAAACTATGGCTACACCTTC. V gene TRBV5-1 combines with J gene TRBJ1-2, with a possible D match to TRBD1 (6 bases). Germline loops: CDR1 SGHRS, CDR2 YFSETQ. The CDR3 covers 15 residues. V lost 3 bases, J lost 2 bases, and 14 bases lay in between.

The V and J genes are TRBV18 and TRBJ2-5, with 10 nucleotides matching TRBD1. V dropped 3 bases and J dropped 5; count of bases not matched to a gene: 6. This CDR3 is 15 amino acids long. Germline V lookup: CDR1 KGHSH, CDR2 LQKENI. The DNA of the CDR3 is TGTGCCAGCTCACCCGGGACAGGGGAAATGGAGACCCAGTACTTC. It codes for CASSPGTGEMETQYF.

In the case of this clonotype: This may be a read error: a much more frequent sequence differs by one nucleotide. The CDR3 DNA is TGTGCCAGCAACGTAAACAGGGGCTATGGCTACACCTTC. It specifies CASNVNRGYGYTF. The gene calls are TRBV9 and TRBJ1-2; 7 nucleotides match TRBD1. Germline CDR1 and CDR2: SGDLS and YYNGEE. The CDR3 length is 13 residues.

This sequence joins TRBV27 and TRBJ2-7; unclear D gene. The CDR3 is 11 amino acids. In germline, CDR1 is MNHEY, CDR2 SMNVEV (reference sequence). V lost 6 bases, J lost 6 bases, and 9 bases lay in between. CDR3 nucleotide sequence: TGTGCCAGCAGAGATGGGATCGAGCAGTACTTC. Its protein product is CASRDGIEQYF.

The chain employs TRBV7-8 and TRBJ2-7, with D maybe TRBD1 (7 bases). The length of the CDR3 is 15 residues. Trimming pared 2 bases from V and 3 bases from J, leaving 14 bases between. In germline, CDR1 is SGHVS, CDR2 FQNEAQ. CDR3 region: CASSLIAAGGYEQYF. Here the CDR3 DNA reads TGTGCCAGCAGCTTAATAGCGGCAGGGGGCTACGAGCAGTACTTC.

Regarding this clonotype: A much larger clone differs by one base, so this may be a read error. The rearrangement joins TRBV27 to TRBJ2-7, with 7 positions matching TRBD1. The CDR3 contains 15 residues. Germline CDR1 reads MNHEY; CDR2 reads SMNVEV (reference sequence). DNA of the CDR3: TGTGCCAACAGTCTCTCGGGACAGCTCGCCTACGAGCAGTACTTC. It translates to CANSLSGQLAYEQYF.

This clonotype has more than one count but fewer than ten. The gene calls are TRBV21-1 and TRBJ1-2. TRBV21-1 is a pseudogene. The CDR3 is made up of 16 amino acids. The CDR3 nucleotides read TGTGCCAGGAGAATTGGGCAGGGATCCCGCGGTAATGGCTACACCTTC. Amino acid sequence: CARRIGQGSRGNGYTF.

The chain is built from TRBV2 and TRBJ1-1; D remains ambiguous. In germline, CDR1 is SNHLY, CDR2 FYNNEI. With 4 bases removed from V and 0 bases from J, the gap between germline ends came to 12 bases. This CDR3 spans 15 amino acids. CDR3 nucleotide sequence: TGTGCCAGCAGTGCTTGGGCAGCTATGAACACTGAAGCTTTCTTT. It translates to CASSAWAAMNTEAFF.

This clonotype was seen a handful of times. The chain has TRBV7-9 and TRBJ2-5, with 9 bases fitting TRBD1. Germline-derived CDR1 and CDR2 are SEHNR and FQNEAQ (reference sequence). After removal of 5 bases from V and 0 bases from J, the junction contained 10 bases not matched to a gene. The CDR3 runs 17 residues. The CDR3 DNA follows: TGTGCCAGCAGCCTTACTGCGGGGACAGGGTACCAAGAGACCCAGTACTTC. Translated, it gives CASSLTAGTGYQETQYF.

In DNA form, the CDR3 reads TGTGCCAGCAGCTTTTCAGGGGCAGGAGCACCCCTCCACTTT. Translated, it gives CASSFSGAGAPLHF. The V call is TRBV7-2, the J call TRBJ1-6; perhaps TRBD1 as D (6 bases). Looked up from germline, CDR1 is SGHTA and CDR2 is FQGNSA. The CDR3 sequence is 14 residues long. Trimming removed 3 bases at V and 11 bases at J, with 14 bases between.

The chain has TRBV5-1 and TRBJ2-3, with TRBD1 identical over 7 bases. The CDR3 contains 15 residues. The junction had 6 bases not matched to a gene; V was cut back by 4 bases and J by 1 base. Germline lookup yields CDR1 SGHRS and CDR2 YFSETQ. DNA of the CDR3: TGCGCCAGCAGCCTCGACAGGGACCGCACAGATACGCAGTATTTT. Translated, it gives CASSLDRDRTDTQYF.

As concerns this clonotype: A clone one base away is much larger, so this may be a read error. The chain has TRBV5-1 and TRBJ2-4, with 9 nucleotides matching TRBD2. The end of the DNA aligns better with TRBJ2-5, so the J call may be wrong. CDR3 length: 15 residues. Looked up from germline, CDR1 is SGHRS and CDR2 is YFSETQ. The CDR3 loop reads CASGAGGGGGETQYF. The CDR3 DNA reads TGCGCCAGCGGCGCCGGAGGCGGGGGGGGCGAGACCCAGTACTTC.

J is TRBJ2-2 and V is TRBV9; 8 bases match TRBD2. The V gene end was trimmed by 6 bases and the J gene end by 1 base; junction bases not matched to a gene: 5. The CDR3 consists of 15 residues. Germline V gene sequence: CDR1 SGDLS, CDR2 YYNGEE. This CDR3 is CASTRGLVNTGELFF. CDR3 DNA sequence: TGTGCCAGCACCCGGGGACTAGTGAACACCGGGGAGCTGTTTTTT.

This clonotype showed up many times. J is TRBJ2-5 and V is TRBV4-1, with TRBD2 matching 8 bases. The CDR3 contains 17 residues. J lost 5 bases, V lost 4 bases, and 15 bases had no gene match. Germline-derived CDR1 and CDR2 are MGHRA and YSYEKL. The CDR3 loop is CASSRYQPGLEGETQYF. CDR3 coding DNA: TGCGCCAGCAGCCGCTACCAACCGGGACTAGAAGGGGAGACCCAGTACTTC.

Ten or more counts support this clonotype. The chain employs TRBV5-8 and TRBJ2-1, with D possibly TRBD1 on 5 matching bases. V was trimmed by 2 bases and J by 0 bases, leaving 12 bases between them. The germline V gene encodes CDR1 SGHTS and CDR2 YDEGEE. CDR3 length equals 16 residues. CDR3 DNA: TGTGCCAGCAGCTTTGAATGGGGCGCCTCCTACAATGAGCAGTTCTTC. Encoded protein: CASSFEWGASYNEQFF.

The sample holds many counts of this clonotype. The CDR3 reads CASSVSSGAVGNIQYF. CDR3 sequence (DNA): TGTGCCAGCAGTGTATCCTCGGGGGCGGTGGGAAACATTCAGTACTTC. The chain joins TRBV28 to TRBJ2-4, with D perhaps matching TRBD1 or TRBD2 (6 bases each). The CDR3 spans 16 residues. Germline values: CDR1 MDHEN, CDR2 SYDVKM. Trimming left V 5 bases short and J 6 bases short, with 20 bases between.